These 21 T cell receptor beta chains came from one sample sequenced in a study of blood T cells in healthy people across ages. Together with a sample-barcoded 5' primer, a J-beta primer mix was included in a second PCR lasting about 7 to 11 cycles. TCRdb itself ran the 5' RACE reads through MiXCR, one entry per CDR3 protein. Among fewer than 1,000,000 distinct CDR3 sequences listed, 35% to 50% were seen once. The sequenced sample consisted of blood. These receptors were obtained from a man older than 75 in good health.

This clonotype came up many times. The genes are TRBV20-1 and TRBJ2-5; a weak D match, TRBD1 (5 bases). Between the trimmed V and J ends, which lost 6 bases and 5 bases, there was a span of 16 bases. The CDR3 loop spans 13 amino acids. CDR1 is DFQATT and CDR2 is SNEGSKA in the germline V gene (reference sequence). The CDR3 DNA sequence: TGCAGTGCAGAGCCAGCAGGGTTGGAGACCCAGTACTTC. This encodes CSAEPAGLETQYF.

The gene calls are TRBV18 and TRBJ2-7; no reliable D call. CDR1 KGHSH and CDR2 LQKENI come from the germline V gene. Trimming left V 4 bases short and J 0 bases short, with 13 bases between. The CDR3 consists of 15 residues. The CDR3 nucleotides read TGTGCCAGCTCACTCGGACCAGTGAGCTCCTACGAGCAGTACTTC. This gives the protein CASSLGPVSSYEQYF.

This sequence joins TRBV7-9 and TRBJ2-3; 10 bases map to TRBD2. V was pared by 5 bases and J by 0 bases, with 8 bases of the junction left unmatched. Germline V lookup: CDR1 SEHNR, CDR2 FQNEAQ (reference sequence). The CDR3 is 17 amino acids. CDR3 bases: TGTGCCAGCAGCCCTTGGACTAGCGGACCTAGCACAGATACGCAGTATTTT. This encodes CASSPWTSGPSTDTQYF.

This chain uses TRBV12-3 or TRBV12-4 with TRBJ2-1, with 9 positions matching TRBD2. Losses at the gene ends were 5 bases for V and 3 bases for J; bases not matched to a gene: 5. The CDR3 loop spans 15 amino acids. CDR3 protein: CASSHGTSIYNEQFF. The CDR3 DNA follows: TGTGCCAGCAGTCACGGGACTAGCATCTACAATGAGCAGTTCTTC.

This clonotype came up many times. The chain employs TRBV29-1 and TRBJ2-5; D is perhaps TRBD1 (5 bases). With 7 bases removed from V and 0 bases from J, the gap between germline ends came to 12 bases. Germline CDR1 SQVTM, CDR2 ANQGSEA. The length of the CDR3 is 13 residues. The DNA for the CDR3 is TGCAGCGACTCTTACAGGTACCAAGAGACCCAGTACTTC. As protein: CSDSYRYQETQYF.

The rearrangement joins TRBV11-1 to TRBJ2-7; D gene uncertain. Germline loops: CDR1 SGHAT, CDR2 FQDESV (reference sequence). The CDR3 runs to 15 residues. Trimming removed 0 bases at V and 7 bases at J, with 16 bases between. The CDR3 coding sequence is TGTGCCAGCAGCTTAGCCCTCAGCCTTTCGCATGAGCAGTACTTC. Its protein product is CASSLALSLSHEQYF. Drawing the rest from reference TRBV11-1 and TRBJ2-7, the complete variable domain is EAEVAQSPRYKITEKSQAVAFWCDPISGHATLYWYRQILGQGPELLVQFQDESVVDDSQLPKDRFSAERLKGVDSTLKIQPAELGDSAMYLCASSLALSLSHEQYFGPGTRLTVT.

The chain's CDR3 is CASSESGVPYNEQYF. The CDR3 nucleotides are TGTGCCAGCAGTGAATCGGGGGTCCCGTACAATGAGCAGTACTTC. V gene TRBV25-1 combines with J gene TRBJ2-7; TRBD2 might be the D (6 bases). Germline V gene sequence: CDR1 MGHDK, CDR2 SYGVNS. This CDR3 comprises 15 residues. Between the trimmed V and J ends, which lost 1 base and 7 bases, there was a span of 17 bases.

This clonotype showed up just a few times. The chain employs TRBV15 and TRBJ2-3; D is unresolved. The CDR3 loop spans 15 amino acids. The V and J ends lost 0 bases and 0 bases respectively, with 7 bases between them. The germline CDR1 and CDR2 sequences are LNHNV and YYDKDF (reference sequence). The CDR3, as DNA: TGTGCCACCAGCAGAGATTGGGCGAGCACAGATACGCAGTATTTT. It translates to CATSRDWASTDTQYF.

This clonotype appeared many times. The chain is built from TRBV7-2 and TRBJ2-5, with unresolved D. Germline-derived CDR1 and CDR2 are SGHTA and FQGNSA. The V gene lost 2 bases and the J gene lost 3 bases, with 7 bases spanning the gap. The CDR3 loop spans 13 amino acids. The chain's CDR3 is CASSLHSKETQYF. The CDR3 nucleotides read TGTGCCAGCAGCTTACATAGCAAAGAGACCCAGTACTTC. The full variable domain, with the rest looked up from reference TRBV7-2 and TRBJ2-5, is GAGVSQSPSNKVTEKGKDVELRCDPISGHTALYWYRQSLGQGLEFLIYFQGNSAPDKSGLPSDRFSAERTGGSVSTLTIQRTQQEDSAVYLCASSLHSKETQYFGPGTRLLVL.

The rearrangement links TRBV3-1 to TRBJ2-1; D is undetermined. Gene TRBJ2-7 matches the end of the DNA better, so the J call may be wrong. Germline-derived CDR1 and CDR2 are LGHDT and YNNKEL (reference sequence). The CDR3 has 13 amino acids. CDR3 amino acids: CASSRGTYGEQYF. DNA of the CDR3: TGTGCCAGCAGCCGGGGAACCTACGGCGAGCAGTACTTC.

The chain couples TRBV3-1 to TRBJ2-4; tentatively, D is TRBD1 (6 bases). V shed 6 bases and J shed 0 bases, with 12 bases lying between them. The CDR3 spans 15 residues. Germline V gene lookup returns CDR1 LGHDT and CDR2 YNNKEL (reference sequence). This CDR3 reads CASRKGDLAKNIQYF. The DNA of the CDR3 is TGTGCCAGCAGAAAGGGGGACCTAGCCAAAAACATTCAGTACTTC.

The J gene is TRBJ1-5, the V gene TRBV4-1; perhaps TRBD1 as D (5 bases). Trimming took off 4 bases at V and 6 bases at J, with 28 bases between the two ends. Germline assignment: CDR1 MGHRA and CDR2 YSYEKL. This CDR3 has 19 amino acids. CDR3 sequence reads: CASSPTGDLYPLPSQPQHF. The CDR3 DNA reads TGCGCCAGCAGCCCGACCGGGGACCTCTACCCGCTTCCAAGTCAGCCCCAGCATTTT.

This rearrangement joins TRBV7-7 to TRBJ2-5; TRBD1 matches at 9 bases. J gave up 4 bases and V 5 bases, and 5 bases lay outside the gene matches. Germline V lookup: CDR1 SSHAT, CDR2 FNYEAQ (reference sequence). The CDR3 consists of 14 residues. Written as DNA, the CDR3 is TGTGCCAGCAGCCCTGGACAGGGGTTAGAGACCCAGTACTTC. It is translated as CASSPGQGLETQYF.

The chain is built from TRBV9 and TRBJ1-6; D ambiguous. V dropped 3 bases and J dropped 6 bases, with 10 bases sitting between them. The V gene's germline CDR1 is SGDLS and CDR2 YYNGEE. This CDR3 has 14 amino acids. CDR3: CASSEKLGNSPLHF. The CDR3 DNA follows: TGTGCCAGCAGCGAGAAGTTAGGTAATTCACCCCTCCACTTT.

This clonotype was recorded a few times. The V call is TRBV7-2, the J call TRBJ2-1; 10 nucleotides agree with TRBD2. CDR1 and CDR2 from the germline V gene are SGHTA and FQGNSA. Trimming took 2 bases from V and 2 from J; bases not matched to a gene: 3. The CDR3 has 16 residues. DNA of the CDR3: TGTGCCAGCAGCTTAAGACTAGCGGGTCCCTACAATGAGCAGTTCTTC. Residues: CASSLRLAGPYNEQFF.

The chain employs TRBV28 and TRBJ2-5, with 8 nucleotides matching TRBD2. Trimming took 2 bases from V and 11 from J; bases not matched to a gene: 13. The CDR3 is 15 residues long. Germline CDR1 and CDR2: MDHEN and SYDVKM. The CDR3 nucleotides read TGTGCCAGCAGTTTAGTGATAGCGGGAAACTATGAGCAGTACTTC. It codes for CASSLVIAGNYEQYF.

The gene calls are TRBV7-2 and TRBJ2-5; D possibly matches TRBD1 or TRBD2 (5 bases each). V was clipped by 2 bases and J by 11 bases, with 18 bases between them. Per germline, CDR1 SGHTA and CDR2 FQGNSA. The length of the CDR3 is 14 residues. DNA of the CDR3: TGTGCCAGCAGCTTATATGGGGGAAAGTGGGAGCAGTACTTC. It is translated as CASSLYGGKWEQYF.

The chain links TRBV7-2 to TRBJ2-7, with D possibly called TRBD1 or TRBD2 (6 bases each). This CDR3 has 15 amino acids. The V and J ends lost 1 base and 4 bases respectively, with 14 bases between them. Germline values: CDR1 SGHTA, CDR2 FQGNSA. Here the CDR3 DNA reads TGTGCCAGCAGCTTAGTAAGGGGGAGCGGGTACGAGCAGTACTTC. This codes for CASSLVRGSGYEQYF.

The DNA of the CDR3 is TGTGCCAGCAGGGCCGGGACCTCCGAGGGGAATGAGCAGTTCTTC. It encodes CASRAGTSEGNEQFF. This chain links TRBV12-3 or TRBV12-4 with TRBJ2-1; the D call may be TRBD1 or TRBD2 (5 bases each). The CDR3 consists of 15 residues. Trimming removed 6 bases from V and 7 bases from J, with 19 bases in between.

CDR3 bases: TGTGCCAGCTCGACGGGACAGGGGGGTGTCTACAATGAGCAGTTCTTC. This translates into CASSTGQGGVYNEQFF. J is TRBJ2-1 and V is TRBV18; TRBD1 matches at 11 bases. The trim removed 6 bases at V and 3 bases at J, leaving 7 bases unmatched. The CDR3 extends over 16 amino acids. Germline V gives CDR1 KGHSH, CDR2 LQKENI.

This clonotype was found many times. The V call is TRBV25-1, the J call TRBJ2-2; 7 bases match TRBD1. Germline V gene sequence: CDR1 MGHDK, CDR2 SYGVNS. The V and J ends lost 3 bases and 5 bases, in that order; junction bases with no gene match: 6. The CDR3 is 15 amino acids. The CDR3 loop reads CASSDRRGPTGELFF. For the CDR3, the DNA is TGTGCCAGCAGTGATCGAAGGGGGCCGACCGGGGAGCTGTTTTTT.